These 30 T cell receptor beta chains came from one sample sequenced in a study of blood T cell repertoires in COVID-19. Generated by immunoSEQ multiplex PCR, the TCRdb table keeps only in-frame clones and is missing some. The sample lists around 89,000 clones, about 78% occurring once. Sequenced sample: peripheral blood. The receptors come from a woman older than 75 with acute or convalescent COVID-19.

This rearrangement joins TRBV10-3 to TRBJ2-1; D perhaps matches TRBD1 (7 bases). This CDR3 spans 18 amino acids. Germline V gene sequence: CDR1 ENHRY, CDR2 SYGVKD. V was clipped by 2 bases and J by 3 bases, with 20 bases between them. The CDR3 here is CAISEAPGAGGIYNEQFF. CDR3 nucleotides: TGTGCCATCAGTGAGGCTCCAGGGGCAGGGGGGATCTACAATGAGCAGTTCTTC.

CDR3 region: CASSSGVNYGYTF. In DNA form, the CDR3 reads TGTGCCAGCAGTTCAGGGGTGAATTATGGCTACACCTTC. The chain employs TRBV27 and TRBJ1-2; tentative D call: TRBD1 (6 bases). This CDR3 has 13 residues. V was cut by 4 bases and J by 5 bases, with 11 bases left in between. Per the germline V gene, CDR1 is MNHEY and CDR2 is SMNVEV (reference sequence).

The chain is built from TRBV19 and TRBJ1-2; TRBD1 matches at 8 bases. Germline assignment: CDR1 LNHDA and CDR2 SQIVND (reference sequence). The length of the CDR3 is 15 residues. With 1 base clipped from V and 3 bases from J, the junction kept 4 bases outside the gene matches. The DNA of the CDR3 is TGTGCCAGTAGTATAGGGGACAGGAAGTACTATGGCTACACCTTC. Its translation is CASSIGDRKYYGYTF.

The chain has TRBV10-3 and TRBJ1-1; D ambiguous. The CDR3 runs 12 residues. Trimming pared 0 bases from V and 6 bases from J, leaving 5 bases between. Germline V gene data show CDR1 as ENHRY and CDR2 as SYGVKD. The CDR3 bases are TGTGCCATCAGTGAGTCGAGGGCTGAAGCTTTCTTT. It yields the protein CAISESRAEAFF.

The chain has TRBV19 and TRBJ2-5, with 8 bases lining up with TRBD1. V was clipped by 3 bases and J by 5 bases; unmatched bases: 2. The germline CDR1 and CDR2 sequences are LNHDA and SQIVND (reference sequence). This CDR3 is 13 amino acids long. The CDR3 here is CASSMDREETQYF. In nucleotides, the CDR3 is TGTGCCAGTAGTATGGACAGGGAGGAGACCCAGTACTTC.

This clone came up once. The chain combines TRBV4-1 with TRBJ1-2, with TRBD1 as a possible D gene (5 bases). CDR1 MGHRA and CDR2 YSYEKL come from the germline V gene. Trimming cost V 0 bases and J 5 bases, with 16 bases left between them. The CDR3 loop spans 16 amino acids. The CDR3 DNA reads as TGCGCCAGCAGCCAAGATACTTCGAGCAGGGCGTATGGCTACACCTTC. This sequence encodes CASSQDTSSRAYGYTF.

The chain carries TRBV9 and TRBJ1-1, with a weak D call TRBD1 (5 bases). The CDR3 consists of 14 residues. Germline V gene lookup returns CDR1 SGDLS and CDR2 YYNGEE. With 4 bases removed from V and 2 bases from J, the gap between germline ends came to 12 bases. The CDR3 protein is CASSRQGANTEAFF. CDR3 DNA sequence: TGTGCCAGCAGCCGACAAGGGGCAAACACTGAAGCTTTCTTT. Filled out from reference TRBV9 and TRBJ1-1, the complete variable domain reads DSGVTQTPKHLITATGQRVTLRCSPRSGDLSVYWYQQSLDQGLQFLIQYYNGEERAKGNILERFSAQQFPDLHSELNLSSLELGDSALYFCASSRQGANTEAFFGQGTRLTVV.

The chain is built from TRBV9 and TRBJ1-1, with D unclear. From germline, CDR1 is SGDLS and CDR2 YYNGEE. V gave up 0 bases and J gave up 5 bases, with 8 bases separating them. The CDR3 has 13 residues. CDR3 in DNA: TGTGCCAGCAGCGTAGACCCGGGAACTGAAGCTTTCTTT. Encoded protein: CASSVDPGTEAFF.

The CDR3 bases are TGTGCCAGCAGCCAAGGGACAACAGATGGAAACACCATATATTTT. It translates to CASSQGTTDGNTIYF. V is TRBV3-1 (or the pseudogene TRBV3-2) and J is TRBJ1-3; D may be TRBD1 (5 bases). V gave up 1 base and J gave up 3 bases, with 10 bases separating them. Germline CDR1 and CDR2: LGHDT and YNNKEL (reference sequence). This CDR3 is 15 amino acids long.

The chain recombines TRBV30 with TRBJ2-3, with 9 bases identical to TRBD2. CDR1 and CDR2 (germline): GTSNPN, SVGIG (reference sequence). J was trimmed by 4 bases and V by 1 base; bases with no gene match: 6. The CDR3 length is 15 residues. The CDR3 sequence: CAWSGGGGASDTQYF. The CDR3 DNA reads as TGTGCCTGGAGTGGAGGCGGGGGGGCATCAGATACGCAGTATTTT.

The table lists this clone with a count of one. The V gene is TRBV4-2, the J gene TRBJ2-1; D not certain. The CDR3 loop spans 12 amino acids. Per the germline V gene, CDR1 is LGHNA and CDR2 is YNFKEQ. V was cut by 0 bases and J by 11 bases, with 8 bases left in between. The CDR3 nucleotides are TGTGCCAGCAGCCAAGACAGGTCTAAGCAGTTCTTC. Translating it yields CASSQDRSKQFF.

This clone was found a few times. J is TRBJ1-1 and V is TRBV19; possible D gene TRBD1, 6 bases. The CDR3 has 15 residues. The germline gives CDR1 LNHDA, CDR2 SQIVND (reference sequence). Trimming took 5 bases from V and 1 from J, leaving 14 bases between them. CDR3 sequence (DNA): TGTGCCAGTAGTTACGTCAGGGGCAAGAACACTGAAGCTTTCTTT. As protein: CASSYVRGKNTEAFF. Combining the CDR3 with reference TRBV19 and TRBJ1-1 gives the whole variable domain DGGITQSPKYLFRKEGQNVTLSCEQNLNHDAMYWYRQDPGQGLRLIYYSQIVNDFQKGDIAEGYSVSREKKESFPLTVTSAQKNPTAFYLCASSYVRGKNTEAFFGQGTRLTVV.

The rearrangement joins TRBV4-1 to TRBJ2-5; the D is unclear. This CDR3 region has 12 residues. Germline V gene lookup returns CDR1 MGHRA and CDR2 YSYEKL. V was trimmed by 1 base and J by 7 bases, leaving 7 bases between them. CDR3 sequence reads: CASSQATGTQYF. For the CDR3, the DNA is TGCGCCAGCAGCCAAGCTACGGGGACCCAGTACTTC.

The rearrangement links TRBV18 to TRBJ1-4; D possibly corresponds to TRBD1 (5 bases). The CDR3 extends over 14 amino acids. Germline assignment: CDR1 KGHSH and CDR2 LQKENI. Trimming stripped 8 bases from V and 6 bases from J, with 16 bases between. The CDR3 is CASVLDRNYEKLFF. CDR3 bases: TGTGCCAGCGTCCTCGACAGAAATTATGAAAAACTGTTTTTT.

This clone was found once. The rearrangement joins TRBV28 to TRBJ1-5; D gene unclear. CDR1 is MDHEN and CDR2 is SYDVKM in the germline V gene. This CDR3 is built from 15 residues. The V end lost 5 bases, the J end lost 4 bases, and 15 bases lay between the germline ends. CDR3 in DNA: TGTGCCAGCAGTACCCGGGGAGAGGTGAATCAGCCCCAGCATTTT. Amino acids: CASSTRGEVNQPQHF.

The rearrangement joins TRBV7-2 to TRBJ1-5; possible D gene TRBD1, 6 bases. The V end lost 4 bases, the J end lost 0 bases, and 13 bases lay between the germline ends. Germline lookup yields CDR1 SGHTA and CDR2 FQGNSA. The CDR3 loop spans 16 amino acids. The CDR3 spells CASSSGHSLSNQPQHF. The CDR3 bases are TGTGCCAGCAGCTCGGGACACTCTCTTAGCAATCAGCCCCAGCATTTT.

J is TRBJ1-1 and V is TRBV7-3; the D gene is possibly TRBD1 (5 bases). The germline V gene encodes CDR1 SGHTA and CDR2 FQGTGA. Trimming stripped 5 bases from V and 1 base from J, with 8 bases between. CDR3 length: 13 residues. CDR3 nucleotides: TGTGCCAGCAGCAGGGACTCGAACACTGAAGCTTTCTTT. Translating it yields CASSRDSNTEAFF. Complete variable domain (other parts from reference TRBV7-3 and TRBJ1-1): GAGVSQTPSNKVTEKGKYVELRCDPISGHTALYWYRQSLGQGPEFLIYFQGTGAADDSGLPNDRFFAVRPEGSVSTLKIQRTERGDSAVYLCASSRDSNTEAFFGQGTRLTVV.

This chain uses TRBV18 with TRBJ1-6, with D tentatively TRBD1 (6 bases). This CDR3 spans 16 amino acids. The germline V gene has CDR1 KGHSH and CDR2 LQKENI. The V gene lost 3 bases and the J gene lost 9 bases, with 18 bases spanning the gap. CDR3 in DNA: TGTGCCAGCTCACCCAGGAACAGGGTTAATGGTTCACCCCTCCACTTT. This codes for CASSPRNRVNGSPLHF.

This rearrangement joins TRBV20-1 to TRBJ1-1; 10 bases fit TRBD1. After removal of 4 bases from V and 2 bases from J, the junction contained 7 bases not matched to a gene. Germline CDR1 DFQATT, CDR2 SNEGSKA (reference sequence). This CDR3 is 15 amino acids long. DNA of the CDR3: TGCAGTGCTATTGACAGGGGGCGAGGTAACACTGAAGCTTTCTTT. Translating it yields CSAIDRGRGNTEAFF.

The rearrangement uses TRBV6-5 and TRBJ1-5; TRBD1 matches at 11 bases. J gave up 7 bases and V 5 bases, and 7 bases lay outside the gene matches. The CDR3 consists of 15 residues. Germline V gene lookup returns CDR1 MNHEY and CDR2 SVGAGI. DNA for the CDR3: TGTGCCAGCAGTCCTGGACAGGGGGCGGGCCAGCCCCAGCATTTT. Its protein is CASSPGQGAGQPQHF.

V gene TRBV25-1 combines with J gene TRBJ1-2, with D maybe TRBD1 (5 bases). Germline CDR1 MGHDK, CDR2 SYGVNS. This CDR3 has 13 residues. With 1 base removed from V and 7 bases from J, the gap between germline ends came to 10 bases. CDR3 region: CASSEWERGGYTF. The CDR3 DNA sequence: TGTGCCAGCAGTGAATGGGAAAGGGGTGGCTACACCTTC.

V is TRBV7-2 and J is TRBJ2-1, with D perhaps TRBD2 (5 bases). V was cut by 0 bases and J by 9 bases, with 6 bases left in between. The CDR3 runs to 12 residues. Germline values: CDR1 SGHTA, CDR2 FQGNSA. The CDR3 DNA reads TGTGCCAGCAGCTTAGCAGGGAGTGAGCAGTTCTTC. Its translation: CASSLAGSEQFF.

The chain couples TRBV27 to TRBJ1-2, with D tentatively TRBD1 (5 bases). Germline V CDR1 and CDR2: MNHEY, SMNVEV (reference sequence). The V and J ends lost 8 bases and 11 bases respectively, with 15 bases between them. CDR3 size: 11 residues. In nucleotides, the CDR3 is TGTGCCAGCCGCGGGGACGAGCGGTACACCTTC. It codes for CASRGDERYTF.

The CDR3 DNA reads as TGTGCCAGCAGTCAGCGGACAGGTTTCAATGAAAAACTGTTTTTT. Translated, it gives CASSQRTGFNEKLFF. The rearrangement joins TRBV28 to TRBJ1-4, with TRBD1 matching 7 bases. V was pared by 5 bases and J by 5 bases, with 8 bases of the junction left unmatched. This CDR3 contains 15 residues. Germline V gene lookup returns CDR1 MDHEN and CDR2 SYDVKM.

The chain recombines TRBV7-8 with TRBJ2-3, with 9 bases fitting TRBD2. V gave up 3 bases and J gave up 5 bases; unmatched junction bases: 12. Germline V gene lookup returns CDR1 SGHVS and CDR2 FQNEAQ. The CDR3 sequence is 17 residues long. DNA for the CDR3: TGTGCCAGCAGCTTCTTGATTGCGGGGGGGCCCGGAGATACGCAGTATTTT. This encodes CASSFLIAGGPGDTQYF.

This clone was seen only once. The junction departs from germline at one end; a sequencing error may be responsible. The rearrangement joins TRBV6-6 to TRBJ1-3, with D unresolved. Germline V gives CDR1 MNHNY, CDR2 SVGAGI (reference sequence). This CDR3 region has 12 residues. The CDR3 sequence is CAISPSNIDGDF. The CDR3 DNA reads as TGTGCCATCTCTCCTTCTAATATCGACGGGGATTTT.

The chain employs TRBV30 and TRBJ1-1; D not resolved. This CDR3 has 16 residues. Between the trimmed V and J ends, which lost 1 base and 0 bases, there was a span of 15 bases. Germline values: CDR1 GTSNPN, CDR2 SVGIG (reference sequence). DNA for the CDR3: TGTGCCTGGAGTGGAGAAAGCGGCAGCTTGAACACTGAAGCTTTCTTT. Its translation is CAWSGESGSLNTEAFF.

V usage is TRBV5-1 and J usage is TRBJ2-7, with D perhaps matching TRBD1 (6 bases). The germline CDR1 and CDR2 sequences are SGHRS and YFSETQ. There are 12 residues in the CDR3. V shed 2 bases and J shed 7 bases, with 10 bases lying between them. CDR3 DNA sequence: TGCGCCAGCAGCTTTGGACAGATGGAGCAGTACTTC. It yields the protein CASSFGQMEQYF.

The chain uses TRBV5-1 and TRBJ2-5; 8 nucleotides align to TRBD1. The CDR3 is 15 residues long. Per the germline V gene, CDR1 is SGHRS and CDR2 is YFSETQ. V gave up 3 bases and J gave up 4 bases; unmatched junction bases: 8. This CDR3 is CASSYGQGRLETQYF. The CDR3 DNA is TGCGCCAGCAGCTACGGACAGGGCAGATTAGAGACCCAGTACTTC.

The chain is built from TRBV5-5 and TRBJ1-2; D possibly corresponds to TRBD1 (5 bases). V was shortened by 2 bases and J by 14 bases, with 16 bases between the two germline ends. This CDR3 spans 12 amino acids. Germline CDR1 reads SGHKS; CDR2 reads YYEKEE (reference sequence). CDR3 region: CASSFRQGKKTF. In DNA form, the CDR3 reads TGTGCCAGCAGCTTTCGGCAGGGAAAAAAAACCTTC. The variable domain in full, completed from reference TRBV5-5 and TRBJ1-2, reads DAGVTQSPTHLIKTRGQQVTLRCSPISGHKSVSWYQQVLGQGPQFIFQYYEKEERGRGNFPDRFSARQFPNYSSELNVNALLLGDSALYLCASSFRQGKKTFGSGTRLTVV.